This T cell receptor beta chain was captured in a study of shared clonotypes between healthy human individuals. This CDR3 contains 15 residues. Germline loops: CDR1 SGHDT, CDR2 YYEEEE. The J segment lost 10 bases and the V segment lost 2 bases, leaving 6 bases of the junction unmatched. Details on this clone: No antigen is known for it.

In the source study's methods: ImmunoSEQ yielded junction-only sequences lacking quality scores, so filtering differed. This table comes from immunoSEQ multiplex PCR, and its TCRdb copy is limited to in-frame clones, with some not included. V, J and clone size were drawn from that table, and D and trimming were deduced from the DNA. The data show fewer than 2.5 million clones, approximately 93% seen once. Findings and caveats of the study: In this cohort, only blood was sampled, and tissue repertoires likely differ. Several donors held about 5% of naive CD4 clonotypes in common.

The receptor was derived from a man younger than 35 in good health. Some clones in this sample may be carry-over from other donors' samples. The V gene is TRBV5-6, the J gene TRBJ2-1; 13 bases agree with TRBD2. Sequencing was carried out using naive CD4+ T cells from PBMCs. Subset defined: CD45RA+ positively selected. CDR3 amino acids: CASSFGLAGVGEQFF. The CDR3 nucleotides read TGTGCCAGCAGCTTCGGACTAGCGGGAGTGGGGGAGCAGTTCTTC. Based on the CDR3 plus reference TRBV5-6 and TRBJ2-1, the full variable domain is DAGVTQSPTHLIKTRGQQVTLRCSPKSGHDTVSWYQQALGQGPQFIFQYYEEEERQRGNFPDRFSGHQFPNYSSELNVNALLLGDSALYLCASSFGLAGVGEQFFGPGTRLTVL.